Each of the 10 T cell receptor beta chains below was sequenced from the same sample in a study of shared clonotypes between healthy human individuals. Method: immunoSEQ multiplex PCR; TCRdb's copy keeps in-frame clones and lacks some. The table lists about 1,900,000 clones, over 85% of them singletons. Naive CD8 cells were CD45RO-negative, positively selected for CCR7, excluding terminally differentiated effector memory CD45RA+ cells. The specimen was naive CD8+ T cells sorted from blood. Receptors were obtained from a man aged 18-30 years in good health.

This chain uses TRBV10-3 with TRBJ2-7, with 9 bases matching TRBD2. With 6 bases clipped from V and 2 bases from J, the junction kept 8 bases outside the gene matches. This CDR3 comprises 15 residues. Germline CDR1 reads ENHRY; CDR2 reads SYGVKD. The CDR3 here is CAIRAQREDAYEQYF. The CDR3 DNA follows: TGTGCCATCAGGGCCCAGCGGGAGGACGCCTACGAGCAGTACTTC.

The CDR3 DNA sequence: TGTGCCAGCAGCTTCCCAGACAGGCGCGAGCAGTACTTC. It encodes CASSFPDRREQYF. The chain joins TRBV11-2 to TRBJ2-7; possibly TRBD1 for D (6 bases). The V gene's germline CDR1 is SGHAT and CDR2 FQNNGV. This CDR3 has 13 residues. Trimming removed 3 bases from V and 6 bases from J, with 12 bases in between.

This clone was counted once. The CDR3 nucleotides read TGCGCCAGCAGCCTGAAGGACAGCCTCTATAATTCACCCCTCCACTTT. Translated, it gives CASSLKDSLYNSPLHF. The gene calls are TRBV5-1 and TRBJ1-6; possible D gene TRBD1, 6 bases. Between the trimmed V and J ends, which lost 4 bases and 3 bases, there was a span of 14 bases. CDR1 and CDR2 (germline): SGHRS, YFSETQ. The CDR3 is 16 amino acids.

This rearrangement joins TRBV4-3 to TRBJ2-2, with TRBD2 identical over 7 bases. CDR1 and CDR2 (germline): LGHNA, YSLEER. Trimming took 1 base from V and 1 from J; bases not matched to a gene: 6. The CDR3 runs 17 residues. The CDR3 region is CASSQGLPGGNTGELFF. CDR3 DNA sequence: TGCGCCAGCAGCCAAGGCCTTCCGGGGGGGAACACCGGGGAGCTGTTTTTT.

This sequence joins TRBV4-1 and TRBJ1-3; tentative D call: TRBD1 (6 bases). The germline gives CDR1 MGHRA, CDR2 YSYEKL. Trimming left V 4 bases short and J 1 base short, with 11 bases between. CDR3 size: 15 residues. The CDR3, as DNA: TGCGCCAGCAGCCCGGGACAATCATCTGGAAACACCATATATTTT. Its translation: CASSPGQSSGNTIYF.

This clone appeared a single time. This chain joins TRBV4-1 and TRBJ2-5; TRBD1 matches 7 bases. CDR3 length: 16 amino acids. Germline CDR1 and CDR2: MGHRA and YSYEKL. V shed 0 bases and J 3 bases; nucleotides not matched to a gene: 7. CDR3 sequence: CASSQDRAGGEETQYF. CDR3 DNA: TGCGCCAGCAGCCAAGATAGGGCAGGGGGTGAAGAGACCCAGTACTTC.

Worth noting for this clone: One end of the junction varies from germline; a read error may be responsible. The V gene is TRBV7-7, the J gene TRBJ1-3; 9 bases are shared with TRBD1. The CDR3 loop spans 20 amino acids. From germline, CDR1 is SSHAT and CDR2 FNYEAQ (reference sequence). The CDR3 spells CASSFPRDRDQQVSGNTIYF. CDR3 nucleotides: TGTGCTAGCAGCTTTCCCAGGGACAGGGACCAACAAGTCTCTGGAAACACCATATATTTT.

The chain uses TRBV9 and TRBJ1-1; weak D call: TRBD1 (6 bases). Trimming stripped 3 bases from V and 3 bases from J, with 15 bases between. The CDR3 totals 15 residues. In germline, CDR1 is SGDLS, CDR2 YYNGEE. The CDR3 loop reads CASSAVGGGYTEAFF. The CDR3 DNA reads TGTGCCAGCAGCGCCGTGGGCGGGGGCTACACTGAAGCTTTCTTT.

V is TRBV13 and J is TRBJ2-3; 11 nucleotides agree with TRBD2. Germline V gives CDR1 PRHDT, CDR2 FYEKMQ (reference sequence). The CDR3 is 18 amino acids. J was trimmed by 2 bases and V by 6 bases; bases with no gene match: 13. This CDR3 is CASSESHSGREYTDTQYF. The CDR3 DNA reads TGTGCCAGCAGTGAGAGCCATAGCGGGAGGGAGTACACAGATACGCAGTATTTT. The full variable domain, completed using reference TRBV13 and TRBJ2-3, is AAGVIQSPRHLIKEKRETATLKCYPIPRHDTVYWYQQGPGQDPQFLISFYEKMQSDKGSIPDRFSAQQFSDYHSELNMSSLELGDSALYFCASSESHSGREYTDTQYFGPGTRLTVL.

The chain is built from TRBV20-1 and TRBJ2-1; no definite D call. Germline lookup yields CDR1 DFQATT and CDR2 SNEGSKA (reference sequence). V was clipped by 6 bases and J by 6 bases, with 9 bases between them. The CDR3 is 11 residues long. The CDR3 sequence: CSANLVNEQFF. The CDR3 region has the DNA TGCAGTGCCAACTTAGTCAATGAGCAGTTCTTC.